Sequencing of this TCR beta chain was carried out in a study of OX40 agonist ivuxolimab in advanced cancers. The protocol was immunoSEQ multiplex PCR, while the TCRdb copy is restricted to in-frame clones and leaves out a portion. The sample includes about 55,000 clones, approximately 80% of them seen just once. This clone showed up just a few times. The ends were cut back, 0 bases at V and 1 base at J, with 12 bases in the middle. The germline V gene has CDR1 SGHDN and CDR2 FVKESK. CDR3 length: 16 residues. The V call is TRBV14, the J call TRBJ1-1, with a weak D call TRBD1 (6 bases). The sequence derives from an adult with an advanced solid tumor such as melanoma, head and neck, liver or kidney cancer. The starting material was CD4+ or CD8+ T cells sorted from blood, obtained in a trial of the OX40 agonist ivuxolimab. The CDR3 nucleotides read TGTGCCAGCAGCCAAGATAGGTTCAGGGGGAACACTGAAGCTTTCTTT. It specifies CASSQDRFRGNTEAFF. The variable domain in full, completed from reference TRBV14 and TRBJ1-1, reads EAGVTQFPSHSVIEKGQTVTLRCDPISGHDNLYWYRRVMGKEIKFLLHFVKESKQDESGMPNNRFLAERTGGTYSTLKVQPAELEDSGVYFCASSQDRFRGNTEAFFGQGTRLTVV.